A selection of T cell receptor beta chains follows, all from one sample in a study of T cells in tuberculosis. Measured with immunoSEQ multiplex PCR; TCRdb has only the in-frame clones, and not every one. The data show 25,000 to 35,000 clones, about 91% seen once. Sequences were derived from PBMCs, sampled at tuberculosis diagnosis. These receptor sequences come from an adult with tuberculosis. Some clones in this sample may be carry-over from other donors' samples. Both conserved end residues are part of each CDR3. A D gene is named only where the DNA matches it firmly. The size of a clone is reported for some rows only, either as once, few or many, or as a class for expanded clones.

j_gene	v_gene	abundance	len	d_gene	CDR3aa	CDR3nt
TRBJ2-7	TRBV7-6	-	15	TRBD1	CASSLAGQGSYEQYF	TGTGCCAGCAGCTTAGCGGGACAGGGCTCCTACGAGCAGTACTTC
TRBJ1-2	TRBV27	-	17	-	CASSPAGWAGSLHGYTF	TGTGCCAGCAGCCCGGCCGGGTGGGCGGGGTCTCTGCATGGCTACACCTTC
TRBJ1-2	TRBV5-1	-	15	-	CASSLDAGPTYGYTF	TGCGCCAGCAGCTTGGATGCAGGGCCCACCTATGGCTACACCTTC
TRBJ2-2	TRBV19	once	15	-	CASSYSGLNTGELFF	TGTGCCAGTAGTTATTCGGGGTTGAACACCGGGGAGCTGTTTTTT
TRBJ2-1	TRBV18	once	16	-	CASSPRSQSSYNEQFF	TGTGCCAGCTCACCTAGGAGTCAGAGCTCCTACAATGAGCAGTTCTTC
TRBJ2-7	TRBV2	few	12	TRBD1	CASSEPGQGIIF	TGTGCCAGCAGTGAACCGGGACAGGGCATCATTTTC
TRBJ1-5	TRBV19	-	19	TRBD1	CASSILLPGTGGRNQPQHF	TGTGCCAGTAGTATCCTCCTTCCCGGGACAGGGGGCAGGAATCAGCCCCAGCATTTT
TRBJ2-1	TRBV11-2	-	15	-	CASSLDIGGRGGQFF	TGTGCCAGCAGCTTAGATATAGGAGGGAGAGGCGGGCAGTTCTTC
TRBJ1-2	TRBV7-9	-	13	TRBD1	CASQGAGDYGYTF	TGTGCCAGCCAGGGGGCGGGCGACTATGGCTACACCTTC
TRBJ1-1	TRBV30	few	13	-	CAWSVGTNTEAFF	TGTGCCTGGAGTGTTGGGACAAACACTGAAGCTTTCTTT
TRBJ1-2	TRBV27	-	15	TRBD1	CASNIDRGRNYGYTF	TGTGCCAGCAATATAGACAGGGGGCGAAACTATGGCTACACCTTC
TRBJ2-2	TRBV10-1	-	14	-	CASSVGANTGELFF	TGCGCCAGCAGTGTCGGAGCGAACACCGGGGAGCTGTTTTTT
TRBJ2-7	TRBV7-2	once	17	TRBD2	CASSLVASGGLTYEQYF	TGTGCCAGCAGCTTAGTCGCTAGCGGGGGGCTAACCTACGAGCAGTACTTC
TRBJ2-7	TRBV7-6	-	12	-	CASSSRGYEQYF	TGTGCCAGCAGCTCCAGGGGATACGAGCAGTACTTC
TRBJ2-7	TRBV18	once	16	-	CASSQNRDRVLDEQYF	TGTGCCAGCTCACAAAACAGGGATCGGGTCCTCGACGAGCAGTACTTC
TRBJ2-3	TRBV27	-	14	-	CASSWGGAQDTQYF	TGTGCCAGCAGTTGGGGGGGGGCTCAAGATACGCAGTATTTT